The clone carrying this T cell receptor beta chain occurred many times. The sample is drawn from a study of neurological immune-mediated disorders. The germline V gene encodes CDR1 SGHRS and CDR2 YFSETQ. V dropped 1 base and J dropped 8 bases, with 13 bases sitting between them. The CDR3 extends over 14 amino acids. cDNA was made by 5'RACE with 10-nucleotide random UMIs. TCRdb reanalysed the 5' RACE reads using MiXCR and keeps one entry per CDR3 protein. This sample has 80,000 or so distinct CDR3 sequences; around 9.9% occur once, and the top ten carry less than 2%. The TCR comes from a man aged 45-65 years in good health. The chain employs TRBV5-1 and TRBJ2-1; the D is unclear. The sample comprised PBMCs. The CDR3 DNA follows: TGCGCCAGCAGCTTGAACGAAGCGAGGTATGAGCAGTTCTTC. Protein product: CASSLNEARYEQFF. The full variable domain, rest sourced from reference TRBV5-1 and TRBJ2-1, is KAGVTQTPRYLIKTRGQQVTLSCSPISGHRSVSWYQQTPGQGLQFLFEYFSETQRNKGNFPGRFSGRQFSNSRSEMNVSTLELGDSALYLCASSLNEARYEQFFGPGTRLTVL.